This T cell receptor beta chain was observed in a study of shared clonotypes between healthy human individuals. Study background: Each donor's CD8 memory used one plate, CD8 naive two, each CD4 subset three. Whole-study results and caveats: Estimated richness was generally greater in naive than memory subsets.

The run depth of the assay was deep. Libraries were prepared by immunoSEQ multiplex PCR; TCRdb keeps only in-frame clonotypes and omits some of them. The profile shows around 940,000 clones, over 75% of them singletons. Per germline, CDR1 SQVTM and CDR2 ANQGSEA. Trimming took 0 bases from V and 6 from J, leaving 18 bases between them. This CDR3 has 16 residues. This clone has just a few counts. Its antigen is currently unknown. This chain connects TRBV29-1 to TRBJ2-1, with D tentatively TRBD2 (5 bases). What was sequenced was memory CD4+ T cells sorted from blood. The subset denotes: CD45RA-negative fraction. This receptor was obtained from a young man in good health. The CDR3 protein is CSVEDLRAFRGNEQFF. CDR3 DNA: TGCAGCGTTGAAGATCTTAGGGCTTTTCGGGGCAATGAGCAGTTCTTC.